Following are 14 T cell receptor beta chains from one sample sequenced in a study of T cells in Graves' hyperthyroidism and ophthalmopathy. TCR beta CDR3 regions were amplified from RNA. RT-PCR in the first round (using the HTBI primer set) targeted the TCR CDR3. MiXCR, run by TCRdb on the multiplex PCR reads, gives a single entry per CDR3 protein. The sample records around 600,000 distinct CDR3 sequences, approximately 15% being singletons. Sequencing used blood. The receptor source for this set is a middle-aged woman with Graves' ophthalmopathy.

The V call is TRBV20-1, the J call TRBJ2-2; TRBD2 matches 7 bases. This CDR3 region has 20 residues. After removal of 0 bases from V and 6 bases from J, the junction contained 22 bases not matched to a gene. Germline CDR1 and CDR2: DFQATT and SNEGSKA (reference sequence). CDR3 sequence (DNA): TGCAGTGCTAGAGATCCGAGGATCCCCCGGACGTGGGGGGGACCCGGGGAGCTGTTTTTT. It specifies CSARDPRIPRTWGGPGELFF.

This clonotype was observed at least ten times. This sequence joins TRBV12-3 or TRBV12-4 and TRBJ2-3, with D possibly matching TRBD2 (6 bases). The CDR3 loop spans 16 amino acids. The ends were cut back, 6 bases at V and 1 base at J, with 17 bases in the middle. The CDR3 protein is CASRPGGTSGTDTQYF. CDR3 DNA: TGTGCCAGCAGGCCCGGCGGGACCTCTGGCACAGATACGCAGTATTTT.

This clonotype has at least ten counts. The V gene is TRBV20-1, the J gene TRBJ2-7, with 8 bases that match TRBD1. CDR3 length: 14 amino acids. Germline V gene lookup returns CDR1 DFQATT and CDR2 SNEGSKA (reference sequence). J was trimmed by 5 bases and V by 0 bases; bases with no gene match: 6. CDR3 nucleotides: TGCAGTGCTAGAGATCCAGGACAGGGAAACGAGCAGTACTTC. The encoded protein is CSARDPGQGNEQYF.

This clonotype was seen a few times. This chain links TRBV11-2 with TRBJ1-5; D gene uncertain. This CDR3 comprises 14 residues. With 1 base removed from V and 4 bases from J, the gap between germline ends came to 8 bases. The germline gives CDR1 SGHAT, CDR2 FQNNGV. The CDR3 bases are TGTGCCAGCAGCTTAGGGGCGGAGAATCAGCCCCAGCATTTT. Translation gives CASSLGAENQPQHF.

The chain has TRBV7-9 and TRBJ2-3, with D possibly TRBD1 on 5 matching bases. Germline values: CDR1 SEHNR, CDR2 FQNEAQ (reference sequence). V was pared by 5 bases and J by 3 bases, with 12 bases between. The CDR3 runs 14 residues. DNA of the CDR3: TGTGCCAGCAGCAAGGGGATTATTACAGATACGCAGTATTTT. Translating gives CASSKGIITDTQYF.

This sequence joins TRBV20-1 and TRBJ2-7, with 9 bases aligning to TRBD2. The CDR3 consists of 17 residues. V lost 0 bases and J lost 6; bases outside the gene matches: 15. CDR1 and CDR2 (germline): DFQATT, SNEGSKA (reference sequence). The CDR3 DNA follows: TGCAGTGCTAGAGATGAGCGCCTAGCGGGGAGCTTGTGCGAGCAGTACTTC. Its translation: CSARDERLAGSLCEQYF.

The chain's CDR3 is CATLAGGGEQFF. The CDR3 DNA follows: TGTGCCACTTTAGCGGGAGGCGGTGAGCAGTTCTTC. The chain couples TRBV12-3 or TRBV12-4 to TRBJ2-1, with TRBD2 matching over 10 bases. After removal of 10 bases from V and 9 bases from J, the junction contained 6 bases not matched to a gene. The CDR3 runs 12 residues.

This rearrangement joins TRBV6-2 or TRBV6-3 to TRBJ2-3, with 8 bases identical to TRBD2. This CDR3 is 16 amino acids long. V was clipped by 0 bases and J by 6 bases; unmatched bases: 8. Germline V CDR1 and CDR2: MNHEY, SVGEGT. The chain's CDR3 is CASSYSFAGGSDTQYF. DNA for the CDR3: TGTGCCAGCAGTTACTCGTTCGCGGGAGGTTCGGATACGCAGTATTTT.

In its sample, this clonotype was seen many times. The chain links TRBV5-1 to TRBJ1-4; D not certain. Germline loops: CDR1 SGHRS, CDR2 YFSETQ. The ends were cut back, 4 bases at V and 3 bases at J, with 13 bases in the middle. This CDR3 has 15 residues. The CDR3 DNA sequence: TGCGCCAGCAGCGGACGGCCCGGAGCTAATGAAAAACTGTTTTTT. This codes for CASSGRPGANEKLFF.

This clonotype was seen a few times. V gene TRBV7-8 combines with J gene TRBJ2-1; possibly TRBD1 for D (7 bases). The CDR3 runs 17 residues. V shed 1 base and J shed 9 bases, with 22 bases lying between them. Per germline, CDR1 SGHVS and CDR2 FQNEAQ. The CDR3 nucleotides read TGTGCCAGCAGCTTAGATGGAAGGAGGGACAGTGGGGGTGAGCAGTTCTTC. It specifies CASSLDGRRDSGGEQFF.

The chain carries TRBV4-1 and TRBJ1-5, with 7 bases that match TRBD1. Germline V gives CDR1 MGHRA, CDR2 YSYEKL. The V gene end was trimmed by 2 bases and the J gene end by 0 bases; junction bases not matched to a gene: 10. The CDR3 consists of 18 residues. The CDR3 DNA reads TGCGCCAGCAGCCAAAACAGGGGTTTGTTCGATAGCAATCAGCCCCAGCATTTT. Its protein is CASSQNRGLFDSNQPQHF.

This clonotype was seen repeatedly, ten times or more. The chain joins TRBV2 to TRBJ2-2, with D possibly TRBD1 on 6 matching bases. V lost 5 bases to trimming and J lost 6 bases, with 13 bases between them. This CDR3 contains 14 residues. From germline, CDR1 is SNHLY and CDR2 FYNNEI. The DNA of the CDR3 is TGTGCCAGCAGTTCTACAGGGTTGTCCGGGGAGCTGTTTTTT. It codes for CASSSTGLSGELFF.

This clonotype was detected ten times or more. The chain employs TRBV2 and TRBJ2-7; the match to TRBD2 covers 7 bases. CDR1 is SNHLY, CDR2 FYNNEI, per germline. V shed 4 bases and J 2 bases; nucleotides not matched to a gene: 8. This CDR3 contains 15 residues. DNA for the CDR3: TGTGCCAGCAGTGTGGGACTAACGGGCCCCTACGAGCAGTACTTC. It is translated as CASSVGLTGPYEQYF.

This clonotype was detected ten times or more. The chain couples TRBV7-3 to TRBJ1-1, with no clear D. Trimming stripped 6 bases from V and 1 base from J, with 9 bases between. The CDR3 extends over 13 amino acids. Germline V gives CDR1 SGHTA, CDR2 FQGTGA. CDR3 sequence (DNA): TGTGCCAGCAGTCGGGAAGCGAACACTGAAGCTTTCTTT. It translates to CASSREANTEAFF.